Below are 7 T cell receptor beta chains sequenced from a single sample in a study of T cell responses to AZD1222 COVID-19 vaccine (dated by TCRdb to the early 2020s). Library construction relied on the immunoSEQ multiplex PCR assay. In its TCRdb copy, this immuneACCESS table keeps in-frame sequences only and misses some clones. Where compared with another copy, unresolved V genes explain less than half of these, and the others have no known cause. A total of some 96,000 clones appear in this sample, around 90% of them only once. Jointly, the top ten make up over 1.5% of the sample. This sample's time point label indicates: baseline before first vaccination. The sample here was peripheral blood, taken on day 0 of AZD1222 vaccination. These receptors were obtained from an adult in good health.

The rearrangement links TRBV6-4 to TRBJ2-2; no clear D. The germline V gene encodes CDR1 MRHNA and CDR2 SNTAGT. The CDR3 loop spans 13 amino acids. Trimming pared 0 bases from V and 3 bases from J, leaving 2 bases between. This chain's CDR3 is CASSDSDTGELFF. The CDR3 DNA follows: TGTGCCAGCAGTGACTCAGACACCGGGGAGCTGTTTTTT.

This clone has more than one count but fewer than ten. J is TRBJ2-5 and V is TRBV2; TRBD2 might be the D (5 bases). From germline, CDR1 is SNHLY and CDR2 FYNNEI. Deletions cut 3 bases from V and 4 bases from J, with 6 bases between. The CDR3 spans 12 residues. The CDR3 DNA sequence: TGTGCCAGCAGTGACCGGGGAGAGACCCAGTACTTC. Protein product: CASSDRGETQYF. The whole variable domain, filled in from reference TRBV2 and TRBJ2-5, reads EPEVTQTPSHQVTQMGQEVILRCVPISNHLYFYWYRQILGQKVEFLVSFYNNEISEKSEIFDDQFSVERPDGSNFTLKIRSTKLEDSAMYFCASSDRGETQYFGPGTRLLVL.

This clone was recorded only once. The gene calls are TRBV11-2 and TRBJ1-6; TRBD1 matches at 7 bases. Germline V lookup: CDR1 SGHAT, CDR2 FQNNGV. V lost 1 base, J lost 7 bases, and 10 bases stayed unmatched. The CDR3 runs 17 residues. This chain's CDR3 is CASSLGRRTGGNSPLHF. In nucleotides, the CDR3 is TGTGCCAGCAGCTTAGGCAGGAGGACAGGAGGAAATTCACCCCTCCACTTT.

V gene TRBV7-3 combines with J gene TRBJ2-3, with 7 bases aligning to TRBD2. V trimming: 3 bases; J trimming: 0 bases; junction bases outside the gene matches: 0. The CDR3 length is 14 residues. Germline CDR1 SGHTA, CDR2 FQGTGA. CDR3 protein: CASSLGLSTDTQYF. The CDR3, as DNA: TGTGCCAGCAGCTTGGGACTAAGCACAGATACGCAGTATTTT.

The rearrangement joins TRBV29-1 to TRBJ1-1; no reliable D call. Between the trimmed V and J ends, which lost 1 base and 1 base, there was a span of 7 bases. This CDR3 region has 13 residues. Germline CDR1 reads SQVTM; CDR2 reads ANQGSEA. For the CDR3, the DNA is TGCAGCGTTGAAGTAACAGCGAACACTGAAGCTTTCTTT. It codes for CSVEVTANTEAFF.

This chain uses TRBV18 with TRBJ1-5, with D possibly matching TRBD1 (6 bases). In germline, CDR1 is KGHSH, CDR2 LQKENI. V was cut by 6 bases and J by 1 base, with 10 bases left in between. CDR3 length equals 14 residues. CDR3 residues: CASSGGQSNQPQHF. Here the CDR3 DNA reads TGTGCCAGCTCTGGGGGGCAGAGCAATCAGCCCCAGCATTTT.

This chain joins TRBV19 and TRBJ1-1; 8 bases line up with TRBD1. The CDR3 extends over 16 amino acids. From germline, CDR1 is LNHDA and CDR2 SQIVND (reference sequence). J gave up 4 bases and V 5 bases, and 12 bases lay outside the gene matches. The CDR3 nucleotides read TGTGCCAGTAGTCCCCCCCGACAGGGGATATCCACTGAAGCTTTCTTT. Its translation: CASSPPRQGISTEAFF.